This TCR beta chain derives from a study of cytomegalovirus exposure and HLA in healthy donors. Study outcomes and limitations: Within a later analysis, the majority of CMV-associated TCR beta chains appeared HLA-restricted. 87-base-pair reads could not separate some V segments, including TRBV6-2 and TRBV6-3.

Use of 60 Vbeta and 13 Jbeta primers characterized the PCR. Per the study methods: About 11 million of the 80 million or so unique TCR beta chains counted in a later analysis were shared. Repertoires were generated with immunoSEQ multiplex PCR, while TCRdb's copy carries only in-frame clones and drops some. Clone size and V and J calls were adopted from that table, with D and trimming inferred from the DNA. This sample has roughly 100,000 clones, with about a tenth found just once. The CDR3 runs to 15 residues. J lost 4 bases, V lost 1 base, and 5 bases had no gene match. Germline V gene sequence: CDR1 MDHEN, CDR2 SYDVKM. In the case of this clone: Its antigen is undetermined.

The chain uses TRBV28 and TRBJ2-5, with 8 bases aligning to TRBD1. The material sequenced was PBMCs. This clonotype was obtained from a middle-aged man in good health and CMV-seropositive. The CDR3 region is CASSLFGTGGETQYF. The CDR3 DNA sequence: TGTGCCAGCAGTTTATTCGGGACAGGCGGAGAGACCCAGTACTTC.